The 9 T cell receptor beta chains given below trace back to one sample, sequenced in a study of TIL therapy for anti-PD-1-resistant metastatic lung cancer. The libraries were made with immunoSEQ v3. Here immunoSEQ multiplex PCR was the method, and the copy in TCRdb shows in-frame clones only, minus some. This table has about 52,000 clones, roughly 85% appearing once. Time point in this sample: pre-treatment sample, taken before nivolumab and TIL therapy. The sequencing used blood, collected at baseline. Receptor source: a woman aged 30-79 years with non-small cell lung cancer.

The chain carries TRBV30 and TRBJ2-7; 10 bases map to TRBD1. The CDR3 runs 15 residues. The germline gives CDR1 GTSNPN, CDR2 SVGIG (reference sequence). J lost 3 bases, V lost 0 bases, and 5 bases had no gene match. CDR3: CAWSVLRDRGYEQYF. The CDR3 coding sequence is TGTGCCTGGAGTGTACTCCGGGACAGGGGCTACGAGCAGTACTTC.

The V and J genes are TRBV5-5 and TRBJ2-2; 14 positions match TRBD2. The V and J ends lost 2 bases and 6 bases, in that order; junction bases with no gene match: 3. Germline-derived CDR1 and CDR2 are SGHKS and YYEKEE (reference sequence). The CDR3 covers 16 residues. CDR3 loop: CASSLRLAGGAGELFF. In DNA, the CDR3 is TGTGCCAGCAGCTTACGACTAGCGGGAGGGGCCGGGGAGCTGTTTTTT.

The rearrangement links TRBV5-1 to TRBJ1-4; no clear D. Germline values: CDR1 SGHRS, CDR2 YFSETQ. V lost 1 base and J 3 bases, leaving 7 bases between the germline ends. CDR3 length equals 14 residues. The CDR3 loop is CASSLTRSNEKLFF. CDR3 sequence (DNA): TGCGCCAGCAGCTTGACACGGTCTAATGAAAAACTGTTTTTT.

The chain combines TRBV4-2 with TRBJ2-5, with 7 bases lining up with TRBD2. Germline-derived CDR1 and CDR2 are LGHNA and YNFKEQ. CDR3 length equals 15 residues. V lost 1 base, J lost 5 bases, and 7 bases stayed unmatched. The CDR3 coding sequence is TGTGCCAGCAGCCAAGGAAGCGGACTAGGCGAGACCCAGTACTTC. Its protein product is CASSQGSGLGETQYF.

This clone was seen just once. This chain connects TRBV6-1 to TRBJ2-7; perhaps TRBD1 as D (6 bases). CDR3 length equals 14 residues. The germline V and J ends were trimmed by 1 base and 6 bases, with 13 bases remaining between them. The V gene's germline CDR1 is MNHNS and CDR2 SASEGT. The chain's CDR3 is CASSEDRVGGEQYF. CDR3 nucleotides: TGTGCCAGCAGTGAAGACCGCGTAGGGGGCGAGCAGTACTTC.

The rearrangement links TRBV28 to TRBJ2-5, with D possibly called TRBD1 or TRBD2 (7 bases each). Deletions cut 5 bases from V and 0 bases from J, with 22 bases between. This CDR3 spans 18 amino acids. Germline V gene data show CDR1 as MDHEN and CDR2 as SYDVKM. CDR3 in DNA: TGTGCCAGCAGTCTTCGGGGCAGGGGGGGTTCAAACCAAGAGACCCAGTACTTC. This gives the protein CASSLRGRGGSNQETQYF.

The count of this clone is one. This chain connects TRBV2 to TRBJ1-6, with D tentatively TRBD1 (5 bases). CDR1 and CDR2 from the germline V gene are SNHLY and FYNNEI. The CDR3 runs to 13 residues. V lost 6 bases and J lost 7, with 10 bases in between. CDR3 sequence reads: CASRIRGNSPLHF. Here the CDR3 DNA reads TGTGCCAGCAGGATAAGGGGAAATTCACCCCTCCACTTT.

The V and J genes are TRBV4-1 and TRBJ1-2; TRBD1 aligns across 7 bases. V lost 0 bases and J lost 8; bases outside the gene matches: 6. This CDR3 has 14 residues. CDR1 MGHRA and CDR2 YSYEKL come from the germline V gene. This chain's CDR3 is CASSQERGLGGYTF. Written as DNA, the CDR3 is TGCGCCAGCAGCCAAGAGAGGGGGCTTGGGGGCTACACCTTC.

V is TRBV7-9 and J is TRBJ2-2; no reliable D call. The CDR3 has 15 residues. Per germline, CDR1 SEHNR and CDR2 FQNEAQ (reference sequence). V was trimmed by 5 bases and J by 1 base, leaving 11 bases between them. The CDR3 region is CASSPKAENTGELFF. The DNA for the CDR3 is TGTGCCAGCAGCCCAAAGGCGGAGAACACCGGGGAGCTGTTTTTT. Complete variable domain (other parts from reference TRBV7-9 and TRBJ2-2): DTGVSQNPRHKITKRGQNVTFRCDPISEHNRLYWYRQTLGQGPEFLTYFQNEAQLEKSRLLSDRFSAERPKGSFSTLEIQRTEQGDSAMYLCASSPKAENTGELFFGEGSRLTVL.